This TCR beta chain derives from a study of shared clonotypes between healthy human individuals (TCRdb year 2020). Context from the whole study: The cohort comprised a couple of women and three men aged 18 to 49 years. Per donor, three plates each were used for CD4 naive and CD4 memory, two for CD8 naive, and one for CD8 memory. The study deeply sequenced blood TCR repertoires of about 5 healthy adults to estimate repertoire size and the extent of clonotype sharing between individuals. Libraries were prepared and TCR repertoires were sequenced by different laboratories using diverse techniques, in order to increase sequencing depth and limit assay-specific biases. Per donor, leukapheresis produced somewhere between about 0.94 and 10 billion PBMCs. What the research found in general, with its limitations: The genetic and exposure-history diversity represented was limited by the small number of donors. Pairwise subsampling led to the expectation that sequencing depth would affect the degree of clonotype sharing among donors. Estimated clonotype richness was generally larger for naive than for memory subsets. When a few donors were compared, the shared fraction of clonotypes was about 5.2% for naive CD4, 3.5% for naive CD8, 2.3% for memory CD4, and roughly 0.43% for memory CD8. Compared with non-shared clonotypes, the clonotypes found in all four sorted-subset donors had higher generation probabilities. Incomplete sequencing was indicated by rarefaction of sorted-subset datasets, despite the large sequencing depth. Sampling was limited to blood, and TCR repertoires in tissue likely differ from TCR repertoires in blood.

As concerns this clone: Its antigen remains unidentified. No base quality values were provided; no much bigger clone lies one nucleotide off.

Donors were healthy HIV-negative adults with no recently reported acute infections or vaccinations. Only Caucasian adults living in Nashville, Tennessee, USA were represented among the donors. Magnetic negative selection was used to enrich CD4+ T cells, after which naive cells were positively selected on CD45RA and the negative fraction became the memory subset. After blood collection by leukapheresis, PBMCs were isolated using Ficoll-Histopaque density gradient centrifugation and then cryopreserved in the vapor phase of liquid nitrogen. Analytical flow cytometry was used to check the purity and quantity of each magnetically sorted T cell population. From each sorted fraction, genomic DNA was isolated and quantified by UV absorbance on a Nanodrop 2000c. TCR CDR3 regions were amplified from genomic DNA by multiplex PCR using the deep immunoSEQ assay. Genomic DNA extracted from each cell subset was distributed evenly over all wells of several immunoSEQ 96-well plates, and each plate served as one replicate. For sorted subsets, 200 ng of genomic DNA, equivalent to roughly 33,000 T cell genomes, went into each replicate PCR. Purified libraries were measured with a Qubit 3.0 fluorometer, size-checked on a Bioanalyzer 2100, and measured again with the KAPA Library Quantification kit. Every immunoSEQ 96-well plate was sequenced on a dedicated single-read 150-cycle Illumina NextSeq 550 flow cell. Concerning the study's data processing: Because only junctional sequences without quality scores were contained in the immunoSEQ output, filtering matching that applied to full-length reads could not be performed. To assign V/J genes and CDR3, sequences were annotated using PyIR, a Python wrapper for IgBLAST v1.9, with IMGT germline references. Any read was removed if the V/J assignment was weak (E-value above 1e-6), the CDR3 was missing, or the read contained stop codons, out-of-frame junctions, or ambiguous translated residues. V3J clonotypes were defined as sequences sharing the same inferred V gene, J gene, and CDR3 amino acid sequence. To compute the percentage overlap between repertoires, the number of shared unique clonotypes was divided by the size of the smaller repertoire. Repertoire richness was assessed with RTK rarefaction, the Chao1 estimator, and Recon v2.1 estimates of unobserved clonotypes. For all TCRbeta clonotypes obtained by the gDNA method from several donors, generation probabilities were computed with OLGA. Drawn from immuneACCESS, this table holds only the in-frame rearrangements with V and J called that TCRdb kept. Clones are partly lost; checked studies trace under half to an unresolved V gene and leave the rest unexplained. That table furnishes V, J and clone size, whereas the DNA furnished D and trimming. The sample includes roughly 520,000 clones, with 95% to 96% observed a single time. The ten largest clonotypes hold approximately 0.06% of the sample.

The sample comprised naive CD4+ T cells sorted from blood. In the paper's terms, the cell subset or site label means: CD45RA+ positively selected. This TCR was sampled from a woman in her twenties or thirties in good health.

For the CDR3, the sequence is CASSQVGIEQFF. The nucleotide sequence reads TGTGCCAGCAGCCAAGTCGGGATTGAGCAGTTCTTC. The chain uses TRBV14 and TRBJ2-1; a tentative D match to TRBD2 spans 5 bases. According to the germline V gene, CDR1 reads SGHDN and CDR2 reads FVKESK. A distance of 7 bases separates the germline ends of V and J, which lose 1 base and 9 bases respectively. The CDR3 sequence holds 12 residues, the cysteine and phenylalanine included. Only CDR3 DNA remains: 36 bases, in frame from the first base.